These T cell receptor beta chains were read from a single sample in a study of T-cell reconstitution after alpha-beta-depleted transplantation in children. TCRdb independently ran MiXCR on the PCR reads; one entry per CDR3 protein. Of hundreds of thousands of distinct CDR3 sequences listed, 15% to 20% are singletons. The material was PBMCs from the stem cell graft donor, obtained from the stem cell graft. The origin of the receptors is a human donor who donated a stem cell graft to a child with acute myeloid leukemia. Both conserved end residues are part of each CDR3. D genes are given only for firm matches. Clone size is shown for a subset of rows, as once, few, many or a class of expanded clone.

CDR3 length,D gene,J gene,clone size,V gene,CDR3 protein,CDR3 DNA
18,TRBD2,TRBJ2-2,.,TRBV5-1,CASSLSLAGRSNTGELFF,TGCGCCAGCAGCTTGAGTCTAGCGGGGCGCTCGAACACCGGGGAGCTGTTTTTT
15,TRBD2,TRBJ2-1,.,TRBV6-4,CASSTLAGGPYEQFF,TGTGCCAGCAGTACCCTAGCGGGGGGGCCCTATGAGCAGTTCTTC
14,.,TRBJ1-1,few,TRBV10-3,CAISESGGDAEAFF,TGTGCCATCAGTGAGTCGGGAGGGGATGCTGAAGCTTTCTTT
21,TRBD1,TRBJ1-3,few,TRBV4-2,CASSQDRGTGNPGFTGNTIYF,TGTGCCAGCAGCCAAGATCGCGGGACAGGGAATCCGGGGTTTACTGGAAACACCATATATTTT
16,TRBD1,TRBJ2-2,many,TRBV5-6,CASSRWDRENTGELFF,TGTGCCAGCAGCCGGTGGGACAGGGAGAACACCGGGGAGCTGTTTTTT
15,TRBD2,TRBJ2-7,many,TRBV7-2,CASSFLAGGSYEQYF,TGTGCCAGCAGCTTCTTAGCGGGGGGATCCTACGAGCAGTACTTC
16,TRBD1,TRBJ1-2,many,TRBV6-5,CASSYKWTGGDYGYTF,TGTGCCAGCAGTTATAAGTGGACAGGGGGAGACTATGGCTACACCTTC
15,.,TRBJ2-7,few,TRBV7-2,CASSLGGLRGDEQYF,TGTGCCAGCAGCTTAGGCGGGCTCCGCGGGGACGAGCAGTACTTC
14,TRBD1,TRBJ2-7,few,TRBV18,CASSPSGTGIEQYF,TGTGCCAGCTCACCTTCCGGGACAGGGATCGAGCAGTACTTC
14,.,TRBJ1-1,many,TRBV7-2,CASSLFSQNTEAFF,TGTGCCAGCAGCTTATTTTCCCAAAACACTGAAGCTTTCTTT
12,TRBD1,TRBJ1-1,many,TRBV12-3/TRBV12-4,CASSSNRGEAFF,TGTGCCAGCAGTTCGAACAGGGGAGAAGCTTTCTTT
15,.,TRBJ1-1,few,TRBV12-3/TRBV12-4,CASSFNRAPATEAFF,TGTGCCAGCAGTTTTAACCGCGCGCCTGCCACTGAAGCTTTCTTT
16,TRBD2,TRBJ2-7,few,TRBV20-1,CSARDHGTSGVNEQYF,TGCAGTGCTAGAGATCATGGGACTAGCGGGGTAAACGAGCAGTACTTC
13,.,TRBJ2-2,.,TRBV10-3,CAISGRITGELFF,TGTGCCATCAGTGGCCGCATCACCGGGGAGCTGTTTTTT
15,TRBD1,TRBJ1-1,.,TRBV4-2,CASSQDFTGDTEAFF,TGTGCCAGCAGCCAAGATTTTACAGGGGACACTGAAGCTTTCTTT
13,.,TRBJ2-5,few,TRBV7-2,CASSTSLQETQYF,TGTGCCAGCAGCACTAGCCTCCAAGAGACCCAGTACTTC
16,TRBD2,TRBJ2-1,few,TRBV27,CASSSTSGGVLNEQFF,TGTGCCAGCAGTTCCACTAGCGGGGGGGTTTTGAATGAGCAGTTCTTC
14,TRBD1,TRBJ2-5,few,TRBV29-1,CSAKQGALFSAQYF,TGCAGCGCGAAACAGGGGGCCCTCTTCTCGGCCCAGTACTTC
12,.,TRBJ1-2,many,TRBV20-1,CSAQPPDYGYTF,TGCAGTGCGCAGCCCCCAGACTATGGCTACACCTTC
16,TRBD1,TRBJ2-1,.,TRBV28,CASSVNRGPTYNEQFF,TGTGCCAGCAGTGTCAACAGGGGGCCGACTTACAATGAGCAGTTCTTC
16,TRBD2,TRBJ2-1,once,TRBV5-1,CASSPPLAGGPNEQFF,TGCGCCAGCAGCCCACCACTAGCGGGGGGGCCGAATGAGCAGTTCTTC
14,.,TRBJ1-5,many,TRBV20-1,CSARPPGRNQPQHF,TGCAGTGCTAGACCCCCGGGGCGCAATCAGCCCCAGCATTTT
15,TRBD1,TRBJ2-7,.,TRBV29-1,CSVEIPGQGFHEQYF,TGCAGCGTTGAAATCCCGGGACAGGGTTTCCACGAGCAGTACTTC
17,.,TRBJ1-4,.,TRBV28,CASSFPEMVATNEKLFF,TGTGCCAGCAGTTTTCCGGAAATGGTCGCAACTAATGAAAAACTGTTTTTT
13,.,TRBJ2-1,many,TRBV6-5,CASSYSRSNEQFF,TGTGCCAGCAGTTACTCGCGCTCCAATGAGCAGTTCTTC
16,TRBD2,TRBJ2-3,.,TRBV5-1,CASSLGGLAGRDTQYF,TGCGCCAGCAGCTTGGGGGGACTAGCGGGGAGAGATACGCAGTATTTT
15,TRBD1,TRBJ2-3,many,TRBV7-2,CASSQRQGSTDTQYF,TGTGCCAGCAGCCAACGACAGGGGTCAACAGATACGCAGTATTTT
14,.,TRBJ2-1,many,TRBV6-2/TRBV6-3,CASSSGQFYNEQFF,TGTGCCAGCAGTTCCGGACAGTTTTACAATGAGCAGTTCTTC
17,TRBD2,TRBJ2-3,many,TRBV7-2,CASSLNSGSLSTDTQYF,TGTGCCAGCAGCTTGAATAGCGGGTCGCTTAGCACAGATACGCAGTATTTT
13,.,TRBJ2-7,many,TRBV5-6,CASSLGQWNEQYF,TGTGCCAGCAGCTTGGGACAATGGAACGAGCAGTACTTC
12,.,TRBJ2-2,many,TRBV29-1,CSVAQGIGELFF,TGCAGCGTTGCCCAGGGAATCGGGGAGCTGTTTTTT
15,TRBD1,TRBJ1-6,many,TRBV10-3,CAISAAGQGGSPLHF,TGTGCCATCAGTGCCGCCGGACAGGGTGGTTCACCCCTCCACTTT
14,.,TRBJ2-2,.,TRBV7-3,CASSPTGMSGELFF,TGTGCCAGCAGCCCAACAGGGATGAGCGGGGAGCTGTTTTTT
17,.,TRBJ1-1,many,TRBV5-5,CASSLEGPRYMNTEAFF,TGTGCCAGCAGCTTGGAGGGACCGCGTTACATGAACACTGAAGCTTTCTTT
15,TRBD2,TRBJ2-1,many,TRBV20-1,CSAPLDGGAYNEQFF,TGCAGTGCCCCCCTGGACGGGGGGGCCTACAATGAGCAGTTCTTC
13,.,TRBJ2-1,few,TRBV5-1,CASSLTLSSEQFF,TGCGCCAGCAGCTTGACGTTATCGTCTGAGCAGTTCTTC
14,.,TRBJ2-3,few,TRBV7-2,CASSYRWATDTQYF,TGTGCCAGCAGCTACAGGTGGGCCACAGATACGCAGTATTTT
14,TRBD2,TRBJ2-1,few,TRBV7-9,CASSRGGAPFEQFF,TGTGCCAGCAGCCGCGGGGGGGCTCCGTTTGAGCAGTTCTTC
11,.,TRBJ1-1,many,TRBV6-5,CASSSRTEAFF,TGTGCCAGCAGTAGCCGGACAGAAGCTTTCTTT
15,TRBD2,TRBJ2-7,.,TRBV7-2,CASSSLAGTSYEQYF,TGTGCCAGCAGCTCCCTAGCGGGGACATCCTACGAGCAGTACTTC
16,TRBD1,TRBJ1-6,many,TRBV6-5,CASSYWDRGVNSPLHF,TGTGCCAGCAGTTACTGGGACAGGGGAGTTAATTCACCCCTCCACTTT
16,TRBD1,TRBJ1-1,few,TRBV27,CASSFIGLGQGPEAFF,TGTGCCAGCAGTTTTATCGGGCTCGGACAGGGGCCTGAAGCTTTCTTT
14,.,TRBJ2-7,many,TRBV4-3,CASSQAASSYEQYF,TGCGCCAGCAGCCAAGCGGCCTCCTCCTACGAGCAGTACTTC
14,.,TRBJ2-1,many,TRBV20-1,CSASRGAAYNEQFF,TGCAGTGCGTCCCGGGGGGCGGCCTACAATGAGCAGTTCTTC
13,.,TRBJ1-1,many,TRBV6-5,CASSYSTNTEAFF,TGTGCCAGCAGTTACTCTACGAACACTGAAGCTTTCTTT
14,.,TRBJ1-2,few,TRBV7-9,CASSLNGRGYGYTF,TGTGCCAGCAGCTTAAATGGCAGGGGCTATGGCTACACCTTC
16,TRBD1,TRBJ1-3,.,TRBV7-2,CASTGARQGAGNTIYF,TGTGCCAGCACGGGAGCTAGGCAGGGGGCAGGAAACACCATATATTTT
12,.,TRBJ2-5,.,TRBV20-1,CSGVGWEETQYF,TGCAGTGGTGTCGGGTGGGAAGAGACCCAGTACTTC
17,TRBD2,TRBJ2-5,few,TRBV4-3,CASSQDGAGGPLETQYF,TGCGCCAGCAGCCAAGATGGAGCGGGGGGGCCTTTAGAGACCCAGTACTTC
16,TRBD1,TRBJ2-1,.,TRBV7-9,CASSLVGTATYNEQFF,TGTGCCAGCAGCTTAGTCGGGACAGCCACCTACAATGAGCAGTTCTTC
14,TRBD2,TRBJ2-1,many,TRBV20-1,CSAWTSGTYNEQFF,TGCAGTGCTTGGACTAGCGGAACCTACAATGAGCAGTTCTTC
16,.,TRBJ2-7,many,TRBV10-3,CAISALRLDSGYEQYF,TGTGCCATCAGTGCCCTCCGACTAGACTCGGGGTACGAGCAGTACTTC
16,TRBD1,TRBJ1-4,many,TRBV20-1,CSASPGQPTRNEKLFF,TGCAGTGCCAGCCCGGGACAGCCGACCCGGAATGAAAAACTGTTTTTT
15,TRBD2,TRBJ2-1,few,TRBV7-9,CASRPGLAVVNEQFF,TGTGCCAGCAGGCCAGGACTAGCCGTCGTCAATGAGCAGTTCTTC
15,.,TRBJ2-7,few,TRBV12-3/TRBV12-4,CASSFSTGPFYEQYF,TGTGCCAGCAGTTTCTCTACCGGACCTTTCTACGAGCAGTACTTC
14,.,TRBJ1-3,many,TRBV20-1,CSAVQARSGNTIYF,TGCAGTGCTGTACAGGCCCGCTCTGGAAACACCATATATTTT
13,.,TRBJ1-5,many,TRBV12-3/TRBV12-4,CASSLQGMRPQHF,TGTGCCAGCAGCCTACAGGGAATGCGGCCCCAGCATTTT
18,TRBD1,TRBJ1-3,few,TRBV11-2,CASSLFLGTATSGNTIYF,TGTGCCAGCAGCTTATTTTTGGGGACAGCGACCTCTGGAAACACCATATATTTT
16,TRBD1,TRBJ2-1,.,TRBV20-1,CSARQRDRESYNEQFF,TGCAGTGCGAGGCAACGGGACAGGGAAAGCTACAATGAGCAGTTCTTC
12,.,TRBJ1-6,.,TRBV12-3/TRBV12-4,CASSLGRAPLHF,TGTGCCAGCAGTTTAGGGCGGGCGCCCCTCCACTTT